The next 32 T cell receptor beta chains were all read from a single sample in a study of blood T cell repertoires in COVID-19. This table comes from immunoSEQ multiplex PCR, and its TCRdb copy is limited to in-frame clones, with some not included. Found here are fewer than 250,000 clones, just under 85% of them singletons; the top ten hold approximately 6.3%. Sequences were obtained from peripheral blood. Receptors originate from a woman in her sixties with active or convalescent COVID-19.

V gene TRBV27 combines with J gene TRBJ2-7, with D maybe TRBD1 (5 bases). Trimming cost V 7 bases and J 3 bases, with 10 bases left between them. The length of the CDR3 is 12 residues. The germline CDR1 and CDR2 sequences are MNHEY and SMNVEV (reference sequence). The CDR3 protein is CASKKGFYEQYF. The CDR3 DNA reads TGTGCCAGCAAAAAGGGGTTCTACGAGCAGTACTTC.

The chain recombines TRBV30 with TRBJ1-2; 9 nucleotides agree with TRBD1. CDR3 size: 13 residues. Germline trimming cut 4 bases from V and 4 bases from J; bases unmatched to any gene: 4. Germline assignment: CDR1 GTSNPN and CDR2 SVGIG (reference sequence). CDR3 bases: TGTGCCTGGACCCGGGACAGGGTCTATGGCTACACCTTC. It specifies CAWTRDRVYGYTF. Supplemented by reference TRBV30 and TRBJ1-2, the full variable domain reads SQTIHQWPATLVQPVGSPLSLECTVEGTSNPNLYWYRQAAGRGLQLLFYSVGIGQISSEVPQNLSASRPQDRQFILSSKKLLLSDSGFYLCAWTRDRVYGYTFGSGTRLTVV.

V gene TRBV5-1 combines with J gene TRBJ2-2; 7 nucleotides align to TRBD1. After removal of 3 bases from V and 5 bases from J, the junction contained 13 bases not matched to a gene. Germline lookup yields CDR1 SGHRS and CDR2 YFSETQ. This CDR3 has 17 residues. The chain's CDR3 is CASSSYRGAIPTGELFF. The CDR3 DNA follows: TGCGCCAGCAGCTCCTACAGGGGCGCCATTCCAACCGGGGAGCTGTTTTTT.

The chain joins TRBV2 to TRBJ2-3; weak D call: TRBD1 (6 bases). The CDR3 is 15 amino acids. Trimming left V 5 bases short and J 0 bases short, with 12 bases between. Germline V gives CDR1 SNHLY, CDR2 FYNNEI. In nucleotides, the CDR3 is TGTGCCAGCAGTACCCGGACAGTGAGCACAGATACGCAGTATTTT. This translates into CASSTRTVSTDTQYF.

This chain joins TRBV9 and TRBJ2-4; D unresolved. This CDR3 is built from 15 residues. Trimming took off 0 bases at V and 0 bases at J, with 7 bases between the two ends. The germline V gene encodes CDR1 SGDLS and CDR2 YYNGEE. CDR3 amino acids: CASSVGAGAKNIQYF. Written as DNA, the CDR3 is TGTGCCAGCAGCGTAGGTGCAGGAGCCAAAAACATTCAGTACTTC.

The CDR3, as DNA: TGTGCCAGCAGCCAATCCCGACTAGATACGCAGTATTTT. Residues: CASSQSRLDTQYF. The gene calls are TRBV3-1 (or the pseudogene TRBV3-2) and TRBJ2-3, with unresolved D. The germline V gene has CDR1 LGHDT and CDR2 YNNKEL (reference sequence). With 2 bases removed from V and 5 bases from J, the gap between germline ends came to 8 bases. CDR3 size: 13 residues.

This chain joins TRBV10-2 and TRBJ1-5; D is ambiguous. With 3 bases removed from V and 6 bases from J, the gap between germline ends came to 15 bases. This CDR3 spans 15 amino acids. Germline CDR1 WSHSY, CDR2 SAAADI. CDR3 amino acids: CASSEEGHDSQPQHF. The CDR3 nucleotides read TGCGCCAGCAGTGAAGAGGGCCACGATAGTCAGCCCCAGCATTTT.

The rearrangement links TRBV2 to TRBJ2-7, with 13 nucleotides matching TRBD2. CDR3 size: 15 residues. Germline V gene lookup returns CDR1 SNHLY and CDR2 FYNNEI. Trimming at V came to 6 bases and at J to 2 bases, leaving 4 bases not matched to a gene. The CDR3 spells CASSLLAGGPYEQYF. CDR3 nucleotide sequence: TGTGCCAGCAGCCTACTAGCGGGAGGGCCCTACGAGCAGTACTTC.

This sequence joins TRBV28 and TRBJ2-5; perhaps TRBD1 as D (5 bases). CDR1 is MDHEN, CDR2 SYDVKM, per germline. The V end was cut by 5 bases, the J end by 4 bases, with 14 bases between. The CDR3 is made up of 14 amino acids. For the CDR3, the DNA is TGTGCCAGCAGTACCGTGGGGCAGGGAGAGACCCAGTACTTC. Translating it yields CASSTVGQGETQYF. The entire variable domain, with the rest obtained from reference TRBV28 and TRBJ2-5, is as follows: DVKVTQSSRYLVKRTGEKVFLECVQDMDHENMFWYRQDPGLGLRLIYFSYDVKMKEKGDIPEGYSVSREKKERFSLILESASTNQTSMYLCASSTVGQGETQYFGPGTRLLVL.

CDR3 residues: CASSLGTSGRNEQFF. The CDR3 DNA reads TGTGCCAGCAGCTTGGGAACTAGCGGGAGGAATGAGCAGTTCTTC. The chain recombines TRBV5-6 with TRBJ2-1; TRBD2 aligns across 12 bases. Trimming removed 0 bases from V and 7 bases from J; junction bases left unmatched: 2. The CDR3 runs to 15 residues. The germline V gene encodes CDR1 SGHDT and CDR2 YYEEEE.

The genes are TRBV19 and TRBJ2-1; 10 bases match TRBD2. Germline lookup yields CDR1 LNHDA and CDR2 SQIVND (reference sequence). V lost 1 base to trimming and J lost 8 bases; unmatched junction nucleotides: 11. There are 17 residues in the CDR3. The CDR3 DNA follows: TGTGCCAGTAGTATAGGCCCCTCCCCAAGCGGGAGGGATGAGCAGTTCTTC. It encodes CASSIGPSPSGRDEQFF.

The chain links TRBV25-1 to TRBJ2-3; 10 nucleotides align to TRBD2. The CDR3 runs to 14 residues. J lost 3 bases, V lost 7 bases, and 4 bases had no gene match. Germline V CDR1 and CDR2: MGHDK, SYGVNS. The CDR3 region has the DNA TGTGCCAGCAAAACTAGCGGGGTTACAGATACGCAGTATTTT. The encoded protein is CASKTSGVTDTQYF.

The chain is built from TRBV19 and TRBJ2-3; TRBD2 matches at 9 bases. CDR1 LNHDA and CDR2 SQIVND come from the germline V gene (reference sequence). The V segment lost 6 bases and the J segment 4 bases; nucleotides outside the gene matches: 11. The CDR3 runs 16 residues. The CDR3 nucleotides read TGTGCCAGTAGGTTGGCGGGGGGGCCGGAGGCAGATACGCAGTATTTT. Amino acids: CASRLAGGPEADTQYF.

The V call is TRBV19, the J call TRBJ2-3, with 12 nucleotides matching TRBD2. Germline V gene data show CDR1 as LNHDA and CDR2 as SQIVND (reference sequence). V gave up 7 bases and J gave up 1 base; unmatched junction bases: 6. The CDR3 covers 16 residues. CDR3 sequence: CASTLTSGSGTDTQYF. In DNA form, the CDR3 reads TGTGCCAGTACTCTGACTAGCGGGAGCGGCACAGATACGCAGTATTTT.

The V and J genes are TRBV2 and TRBJ2-5; 9 positions agree with TRBD2. With V trimmed by 7 bases and J by 2 bases, 8 bases remained unmatched. The V gene's germline CDR1 is SNHLY and CDR2 FYNNEI. The CDR3 sequence is 15 residues long. This chain's CDR3 is CASTRVRGGQETQYF. The CDR3, as DNA: TGTGCCAGCACCCGAGTGCGGGGGGGACAAGAGACCCAGTACTTC.

The chain combines TRBV27 with TRBJ2-2; 8 bases line up with TRBD1. The CDR3 spans 14 residues. Germline V gene data show CDR1 as MNHEY and CDR2 as SMNVEV (reference sequence). The J segment lost 5 bases and the V segment lost 6 bases, leaving 5 bases of the junction unmatched. This CDR3 is CASRFDRGTGELFF. In DNA form, the CDR3 reads TGTGCCAGCAGATTCGACAGGGGTACCGGGGAGCTGTTTTTT.

The V and J genes are TRBV19 and TRBJ2-2; D call uncertain. Trimming took 11 bases from V and 4 from J, leaving 20 bases between them. The CDR3 extends over 15 amino acids. From germline, CDR1 is LNHDA and CDR2 SQIVND (reference sequence). The CDR3 is CAYSPTVDSTGELFF. As DNA, the CDR3 is TGTGCCTATAGTCCCACCGTAGATTCCACCGGGGAGCTGTTTTTT.

The J gene is TRBJ2-7, the V gene TRBV2, with D unclear. Trimming stripped 4 bases from V and 4 bases from J, with 8 bases between. The CDR3 spans 12 residues. Germline loops: CDR1 SNHLY, CDR2 FYNNEI. The CDR3 DNA reads as TGTGCCAGCAGTGTTGCGGTTTACGAGCAGTACGTC. Its translation: CASSVAVYEQYV.

Comments on this clone: The identical CDR3 is also encoded by other nucleotide sequences in the sample. The gene calls are TRBV28 and TRBJ1-2, with D uncertain. Between the trimmed V and J ends, which lost 1 base and 6 bases, there was a span of 6 bases. Germline V gene data show CDR1 as MDHEN and CDR2 as SYDVKM. The CDR3 runs 12 residues. CDR3 amino acids: CASSLLRDGYTF. Written as DNA, the CDR3 is TGTGCCAGCAGTTTATTGAGAGATGGCTACACCTTC.

This chain connects TRBV28 to TRBJ1-1; 8 bases align to TRBD1. Germline values: CDR1 MDHEN, CDR2 SYDVKM. The CDR3 extends over 15 amino acids. Trimming cost V 6 bases and J 7 bases; bases outside gene matches: 13. CDR3 coding DNA: TGTGCCAGCAGAAACAGGGGGGTGACATTCTTTGAAGCTTTCTTT. Translated: CASRNRGVTFFEAFF.

The J gene is TRBJ2-7, the V gene TRBV10-2; D is perhaps TRBD2 (5 bases). The length of the CDR3 is 14 residues. V lost 0 bases and J lost 6, with 12 bases in between. CDR1 and CDR2 from the germline V gene are WSHSY and SAAADI. CDR3 sequence: CASSESTGWGEQYF. The CDR3, as DNA: TGCGCCAGCAGTGAGTCGACGGGGTGGGGCGAGCAGTACTTC.

The chain combines TRBV5-5 with TRBJ2-7; D not certain. Germline CDR1 is SGHKS and CDR2 is YYEKEE (reference sequence). The V end was cut by 1 base, the J end by 6 bases, with 14 bases between. CDR3 length: 14 residues. CDR3 sequence (DNA): TGTGCCAGCAGCTTGAGCGTCCTGTCGGGCGAGCAGTACGTC. This sequence encodes CASSLSVLSGEQYV.

The chain employs TRBV27 and TRBJ2-5; D might be TRBD1 (6 bases). The V gene lost 5 bases and the J gene lost 4 bases, with 14 bases spanning the gap. The germline gives CDR1 MNHEY, CDR2 SMNVEV (reference sequence). The CDR3 totals 14 residues. The CDR3 DNA follows: TGTGCCAGCAGTCCGGGACAAAGATTAGAGACCCAGTACTTC. Protein sequence: CASSPGQRLETQYF.

This chain joins TRBV2 and TRBJ2-5, with 11 bases identical to TRBD1. V trimming: 6 bases; J trimming: 2 bases; junction bases outside the gene matches: 2. Germline CDR1 is SNHLY and CDR2 is FYNNEI. The CDR3 runs to 14 residues. CDR3 bases: TGTGCCAGCAGCAGGGACAGGGGGCAAGAGACCCAGTACTTC. Its protein product is CASSRDRGQETQYF.

CDR3 amino acids: CASSPLAGGTSTDTQYF. The CDR3 coding sequence is TGCGCCAGCAGCCCTCTAGCGGGGGGGACTAGCACAGATACGCAGTATTTT. V is TRBV5-1 and J is TRBJ2-3; 12 bases are shared with TRBD2. The CDR3 sequence is 17 residues long. V gave up 4 bases and J gave up 0 bases; unmatched junction bases: 6. The V gene's germline CDR1 is SGHRS and CDR2 YFSETQ.

This chain connects TRBV7-2 to TRBJ2-1; D gene unclear. CDR1 and CDR2 (germline): SGHTA, FQGNSA. This CDR3 is 14 amino acids long. V dropped 5 bases and J dropped 5 bases, with 13 bases sitting between them. Here the CDR3 reads CASSVQTDDNEQFF. The DNA of the CDR3 is TGTGCCAGCAGCGTACAAACAGACGACAATGAGCAGTTCTTC.

The V gene is TRBV19, the J gene TRBJ2-1; TRBD2 aligns across 12 bases. V shed 6 bases, J shed 9 bases, and the junction held 6 bases outside the gene matches. The V gene's germline CDR1 is LNHDA and CDR2 SQIVND (reference sequence). The CDR3 covers 14 residues. This CDR3 reads CASSVKGLAGEQFF. In DNA, the CDR3 is TGTGCCAGTAGCGTAAAGGGACTAGCGGGTGAGCAGTTCTTC. Full variable domain (outside the CDR3, taken from reference TRBV19 and TRBJ2-1): DGGITQSPKYLFRKEGQNVTLSCEQNLNHDAMYWYRQDPGQGLRLIYYSQIVNDFQKGDIAEGYSVSREKKESFPLTVTSAQKNPTAFYLCASSVKGLAGEQFFGPGTRLTVL.

This rearrangement joins TRBV10-2 to TRBJ1-2; D is ambiguous. Germline V gene lookup returns CDR1 WSHSY and CDR2 SAAADI. Trimming left V 7 bases short and J 9 bases short, with 27 bases between. CDR3 size: 16 residues. The CDR3 protein is CASIDPANSDPGSYTF. The CDR3 bases are TGCGCCAGCATCGATCCCGCTAACAGTGACCCGGGGAGCTACACCTTC.

This clone showed up just once. The chain uses TRBV5-1 and TRBJ2-1; 10 bases are a match to TRBD2. The germline V gene encodes CDR1 SGHRS and CDR2 YFSETQ. The V gene end was trimmed by 4 bases and the J gene end by 8 bases; junction bases not matched to a gene: 9. The CDR3 runs 15 residues. In nucleotides, the CDR3 is TGCGCCAGCAGCCATAGCGGGGGGCTCGACTATGAGCAGTTCTTC. Its protein is CASSHSGGLDYEQFF.

Only one count was recorded for this clone. The CDR3 DNA is TGCGCCAGCAGCCCCGGGACAGCTCGAGGGGGCTACACCTTC. This encodes CASSPGTARGGYTF. This chain links TRBV5-1 with TRBJ1-2, with 7 bases lining up with TRBD1. Trimming took 4 bases from V and 8 from J; bases not matched to a gene: 11. CDR3 length: 14 residues. CDR1 SGHRS and CDR2 YFSETQ come from the germline V gene.

This CDR3 is CASSSERRDTQYF. The CDR3 coding sequence is TGTGCCAGCTCCTCCGAGAGGCGAGATACGCAGTATTTT. The V call is TRBV6-5, the J call TRBJ2-3; D remains ambiguous. The CDR3 extends over 13 amino acids. The germline V gene has CDR1 MNHEY and CDR2 SVGAGI. Trimming took 8 bases from V and 5 from J, leaving 14 bases between them.

V usage is TRBV5-1 and J usage is TRBJ2-2; TRBD1 aligns across 7 bases. The CDR3 is 15 amino acids. V was pared by 3 bases and J by 1 base, with 3 bases of the junction left unmatched. Germline-derived CDR1 and CDR2 are SGHRS and YFSETQ. The CDR3 coding sequence is TGCGCCAGCAGCTCTGGACAGGTGAACACCGGGGAGCTGTTTTTT. Encoded protein: CASSSGQVNTGELFF.